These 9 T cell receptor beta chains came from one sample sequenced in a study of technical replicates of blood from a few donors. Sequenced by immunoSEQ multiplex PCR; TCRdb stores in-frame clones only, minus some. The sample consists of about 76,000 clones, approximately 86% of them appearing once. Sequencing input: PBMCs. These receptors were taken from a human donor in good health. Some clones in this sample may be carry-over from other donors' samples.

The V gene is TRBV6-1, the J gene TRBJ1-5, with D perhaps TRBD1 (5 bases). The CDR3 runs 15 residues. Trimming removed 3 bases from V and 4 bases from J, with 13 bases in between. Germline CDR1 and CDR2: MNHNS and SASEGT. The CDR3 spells CASSDWGGKNQPQHF. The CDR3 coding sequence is TGTGCCAGCAGTGATTGGGGGGGGAAGAATCAGCCCCAGCATTTT.

For the CDR3, the DNA is TGCGCCAGCAGCCACCCACCGAGGCAGGGACAGGTCGAGCAGTACTTC. Protein sequence: CASSHPPRQGQVEQYF. The chain employs TRBV4-1 and TRBJ2-7, with TRBD1 matching over 8 bases. This CDR3 comprises 16 residues. V shed 3 bases and J 6 bases; nucleotides not matched to a gene: 13. Germline CDR1 MGHRA, CDR2 YSYEKL.

CDR3 protein: CASSLETSGSKLETQYF. The CDR3 coding sequence is TGTGCCAGCAGCTTGGAGACTAGCGGGAGTAAGCTGGAGACCCAGTACTTC. The genes are TRBV5-6 and TRBJ2-5; TRBD2 matches at 12 bases. The length of the CDR3 is 17 residues. CDR1 SGHDT and CDR2 YYEEEE come from the germline V gene. V gave up 0 bases and J gave up 5 bases; unmatched junction bases: 8.

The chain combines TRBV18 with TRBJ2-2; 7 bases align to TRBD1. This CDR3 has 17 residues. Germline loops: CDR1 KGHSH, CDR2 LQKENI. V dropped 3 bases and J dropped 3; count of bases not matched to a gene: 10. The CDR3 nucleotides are TGTGCCAGCTCACCCCTATCGACAGGGATTGACACCGGGGAGCTGTTTTTT. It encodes CASSPLSTGIDTGELFF.

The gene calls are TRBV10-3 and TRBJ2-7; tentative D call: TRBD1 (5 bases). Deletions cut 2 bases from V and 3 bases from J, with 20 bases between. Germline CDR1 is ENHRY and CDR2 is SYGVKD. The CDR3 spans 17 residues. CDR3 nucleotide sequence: TGTGCCATCAGTGAGAGACCCCCGACAGTCCCTTTCTACGAGCAGTACTTC. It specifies CAISERPPTVPFYEQYF.

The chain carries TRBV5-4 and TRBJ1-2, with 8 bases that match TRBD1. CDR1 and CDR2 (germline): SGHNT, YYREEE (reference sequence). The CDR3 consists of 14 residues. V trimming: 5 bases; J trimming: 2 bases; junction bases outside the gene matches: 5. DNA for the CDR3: TGTGCCAGCAGGACGAGACAGGGGAACTATGGCTACACCTTC. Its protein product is CASRTRQGNYGYTF.

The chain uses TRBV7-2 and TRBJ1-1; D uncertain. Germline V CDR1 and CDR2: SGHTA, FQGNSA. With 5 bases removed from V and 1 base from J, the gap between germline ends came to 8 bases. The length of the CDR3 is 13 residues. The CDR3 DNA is TGTGCCAGCAGCCAACGGAGGAACACTGAAGCTTTCTTT. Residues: CASSQRRNTEAFF. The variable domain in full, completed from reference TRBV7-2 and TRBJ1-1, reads GAGVSQSPSNKVTEKGKDVELRCDPISGHTALYWYRQSLGQGLEFLIYFQGNSAPDKSGLPSDRFSAERTGGSVSTLTIQRTQQEDSAVYLCASSQRRNTEAFFGQGTRLTVV.

DNA for the CDR3: TGCAGCGCCCTAGCGGGAGAGACCCAGTACTTC. This sequence encodes CSALAGETQYF. The rearrangement joins TRBV29-1 to TRBJ2-5, with 8 bases that match TRBD2. Per the germline V gene, CDR1 is SQVTM and CDR2 is ANQGSEA. V dropped 7 bases and J dropped 4; count of bases not matched to a gene: 2. CDR3 length: 11 amino acids. Using reference TRBV29-1 and TRBJ2-5 for the parts outside the CDR3, the full variable domain is SAVISQKPSRDICQRGTSLTIQCQVDSQVTMMFWYRQQPGQSLTLIATANQGSEATYESGFVIDKFPISRPNLTFSTLTVSNMSPEDSSIYLCSALAGETQYFGPGTRLLVL.

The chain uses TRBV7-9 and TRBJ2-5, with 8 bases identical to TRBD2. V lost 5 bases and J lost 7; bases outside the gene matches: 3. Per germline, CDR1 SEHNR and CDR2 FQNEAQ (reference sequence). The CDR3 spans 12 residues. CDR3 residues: CASSPGGGTQYF. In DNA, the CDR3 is TGTGCCAGCAGCCCGGGAGGGGGGACCCAGTACTTC.